These 28 T cell receptor beta chains originate from one sample sequenced in a study of human T cells and chemical hapten exposure. The time point was: patch test 1, 2 weeks after DPC sensitization. As for treatment: therapeutic diphenylcyclopropenone sensitization with weekly scalp DPC. A single record per CDR3 protein comes from TCRdb applying MiXCR to the RACE reads. The profile shows roughly 380,000 distinct CDR3 sequences, around 4.8% of them singletons. The starting material was whole blood, obtained in connection with sensitization to the hapten diphenylcyclopropenone (DPC). Receptors originate from a woman in her forties or fifties with alopecia areata. Some clones in this sample may be carry-over from other donors' samples.

In DNA, the CDR3 is TGCAGTGCTGGCGGGGGGGAGGGGCTAAGGAGCTACACCTTC. Translation gives CSAGGGEGLRSYTF. The rearrangement uses TRBV20-1 and TRBJ1-2, with a possible D match to TRBD1 (5 bases). The CDR3 extends over 14 amino acids. Germline V gives CDR1 DFQATT, CDR2 SNEGSKA (reference sequence). V lost 5 bases, J lost 9 bases, and 22 bases lay in between.

The V gene is TRBV6-5, the J gene TRBJ1-3; maybe TRBD1 (5 bases). The CDR3 is 15 residues long. V was trimmed by 7 bases and J by 8 bases, leaving 21 bases between them. CDR1 MNHEY and CDR2 SVGAGI come from the germline V gene. The CDR3 nucleotides are TGTGCCAGCAAACCAATCGACAAGGAGGGACACACCATATATTTT. Amino acids: CASKPIDKEGHTIYF.

This clonotype occurred many times. J is TRBJ2-5 and V is TRBV7-2; 10 positions match TRBD2. Germline CDR1 reads SGHTA; CDR2 reads FQGNSA. CDR3 length equals 18 residues. V shed 2 bases, J shed 4 bases, and the junction held 13 bases outside the gene matches. The CDR3 loop reads CASSLWASGSHLRETQYF. The CDR3 DNA reads as TGTGCCAGCAGCTTATGGGCTAGCGGGAGCCACCTCCGAGAGACCCAGTACTTC. The full variable domain, rest sourced from reference TRBV7-2 and TRBJ2-5, is GAGVSQSPSNKVTEKGKDVELRCDPISGHTALYWYRQSLGQGLEFLIYFQGNSAPDKSGLPSDRFSAERTGGSVSTLTIQRTQQEDSAVYLCASSLWASGSHLRETQYFGPGTRLLVL.

This clonotype was seen repeatedly, ten times or more. This sequence joins TRBV5-1 and TRBJ1-2; D ambiguous. Germline lookup yields CDR1 SGHRS and CDR2 YFSETQ. This CDR3 has 13 amino acids. Trimming cost V 4 bases and J 5 bases, with 12 bases left between them. DNA of the CDR3: TGCGCCAGCAGCCAGGACCTGGTGTATGGCTACACCTTC. This encodes CASSQDLVYGYTF. The full variable domain, rest sourced from reference TRBV5-1 and TRBJ1-2, is KAGVTQTPRYLIKTRGQQVTLSCSPISGHRSVSWYQQTPGQGLQFLFEYFSETQRNKGNFPGRFSGRQFSNSRSEMNVSTLELGDSALYLCASSQDLVYGYTFGSGTRLTVV.

This clonotype appeared many times. The V call is TRBV24-1, the J call TRBJ2-1, with 8 bases that match TRBD2. Germline CDR1 KGHDR, CDR2 SFDVKD. V was pared by 1 base and J by 2 bases, with 3 bases of the junction left unmatched. The CDR3 spans 16 residues. CDR3 region: CATSDLTSGAYNEQFF. CDR3 coding DNA: TGTGCCACCAGTGATTTAACTAGCGGAGCCTACAATGAGCAGTTCTTC.

This clonotype was seen ten or more times. The V gene is TRBV9, the J gene TRBJ2-5; 7 bases are shared with TRBD1. CDR1 is SGDLS, CDR2 YYNGEE, per germline. The V gene end was trimmed by 0 bases and the J gene end by 1 base; junction bases not matched to a gene: 0. The CDR3 has 14 amino acids. For the CDR3, the DNA is TGTGCCAGCAGCGTAGACAGGGGCCAAGAGACCCAGTACTTC. Translation gives CASSVDRGQETQYF.

This clonotype was observed at least ten times. The CDR3 DNA is TGTGCCAGCAGTGAATTTTCCGCGGGAGAAGGAGCCAAAAACATTCAGTACTTC. Its translation: CASSEFSAGEGAKNIQYF. This chain uses TRBV25-1 with TRBJ2-4; 7 positions agree with TRBD2. CDR3 length equals 18 residues. Germline V CDR1 and CDR2: MGHDK, SYGVNS. Unmatched junction bases numbered 9, after V lost 1 base and J lost 0 bases. Using reference TRBV25-1 and TRBJ2-4 for the parts outside the CDR3, the full variable domain is EADIYQTPRYLVIGTGKKITLECSQTMGHDKMYWYQQDPGMELHLIHYSYGVNSTEKGDLSSESTVSRIRTEHFPLTLESARPSHTSQYLCASSEFSAGEGAKNIQYFGAGTRLSVL.

This clonotype was observed at least ten times. The rearrangement links TRBV14 to TRBJ2-3; D is undetermined. V was cut by 1 base and J by 0 bases, with 8 bases left in between. The CDR3 is 15 amino acids. CDR1 and CDR2 (germline): SGHDN, FVKESK. The CDR3 region has the DNA TGTGCCAGCAGCCAAGTGGCTATTAGCACAGATACGCAGTATTTT. This gives the protein CASSQVAISTDTQYF.

The genes are TRBV7-9 and TRBJ1-5, with D hard to call. Trimming cost V 8 bases and J 3 bases, with 8 bases left between them. Germline CDR1 SEHNR, CDR2 FQNEAQ (reference sequence). This CDR3 comprises 12 residues. The CDR3 nucleotides read TGTGCCAGCGATCGGGACAATCAGCCCCAGCATTTT. Protein sequence: CASDRDNQPQHF.

This sequence joins TRBV5-1 and TRBJ2-3; possibly TRBD1 for D (6 bases). The length of the CDR3 is 12 residues. With 9 bases removed from V and 4 bases from J, the gap between germline ends came to 12 bases. Germline values: CDR1 SGHRS, CDR2 YFSETQ. CDR3 protein: CANRAEADTQYF. The CDR3 DNA reads TGCGCCAACAGGGCAGAAGCAGATACGCAGTATTTT.

This clonotype occurred a few times. The chain combines TRBV10-3 with TRBJ2-3; 9 bases line up with TRBD2. Trimming cost V 6 bases and J 4 bases; bases outside gene matches: 5. Germline V gene data show CDR1 as ENHRY and CDR2 as SYGVKD. The length of the CDR3 is 14 residues. The CDR3 nucleotides read TGTGCCATCAGAGCGGGAGGAATCGCAGATACGCAGTATTTT. Protein product: CAIRAGGIADTQYF.

This clonotype was picked up many times. V gene TRBV4-1 combines with J gene TRBJ2-7, with TRBD2 as a possible D gene (6 bases). V lost 5 bases to trimming and J lost 5 bases, with 19 bases between them. Germline loops: CDR1 MGHRA, CDR2 YSYEKL. CDR3 length equals 15 residues. This CDR3 is CASSSIGTGVHEQYF. The CDR3 DNA sequence: TGCGCCAGCAGCTCAATCGGAACGGGAGTCCACGAGCAGTACTTC.

This clonotype has only a few counts. In nucleotides, the CDR3 is TGTGCCAGCATGGGTCGGAGAAACATTCAGTACTTC. Translating it yields CASMGRRNIQYF. The chain couples TRBV2 to TRBJ2-4; D uncertain. This CDR3 spans 12 amino acids. V lost 7 bases and J lost 6, with 10 bases in between. Per germline, CDR1 SNHLY and CDR2 FYNNEI.

Many counts were recorded for this clonotype. The V gene is TRBV7-8, the J gene TRBJ2-4; 8 nucleotides align to TRBD1. This CDR3 is built from 16 residues. Trimming took 1 base from V and 1 from J; bases not matched to a gene: 3. Looked up from germline, CDR1 is SGHVS and CDR2 is FQNEAQ. The CDR3 region is CASSLEGDRAKNIQYF. As DNA, the CDR3 is TGTGCCAGCAGCTTAGAGGGGGACAGGGCCAAAAACATTCAGTACTTC.

In its sample, this clonotype was seen many times. The chain uses TRBV9 and TRBJ1-2; the D gene is possibly TRBD1 (6 bases). Germline V gene sequence: CDR1 SGDLS, CDR2 YYNGEE. This CDR3 is 15 amino acids long. The ends were cut back, 0 bases at V and 5 bases at J, with 14 bases in the middle. The chain's CDR3 is CASSVVGGPPYGYTF. The CDR3, as DNA: TGTGCCAGCAGCGTAGTCGGGGGCCCCCCTTATGGCTACACCTTC.

The chain combines TRBV20-1 with TRBJ2-2; 12 bases line up with TRBD2. This CDR3 is 16 amino acids long. The junction had 9 bases not matched to a gene; V was cut back by 3 bases and J by 7 bases. The V gene's germline CDR1 is DFQATT and CDR2 SNEGSKA (reference sequence). The CDR3 loop is CSASPTSGGGGGELFF. As DNA, the CDR3 is TGCAGTGCTAGCCCGACTAGCGGGGGAGGTGGCGGGGAGCTGTTTTTT.

Ten or more counts support this clonotype. V usage is TRBV11-2 and J usage is TRBJ1-2, with unresolved D. The CDR3 is 12 amino acids. Germline CDR1 SGHAT, CDR2 FQNNGV. The CDR3: CATAETNYGYTF. For the CDR3, the DNA is TGTGCGACGGCAGAGACTAACTATGGCTACACCTTC.

This chain connects TRBV24-1 to TRBJ2-3; D is uncertain. Per the germline V gene, CDR1 is KGHDR and CDR2 is SFDVKD. The CDR3 consists of 14 residues. The V end was cut by 1 base, the J end by 4 bases, with 8 bases between. The CDR3 protein is CATSDLWDPDTQYF. DNA for the CDR3: TGTGCCACCAGTGATTTATGGGATCCAGATACGCAGTATTTT.

This clonotype was seen more than once but under ten times. This rearrangement joins TRBV6-5 to TRBJ1-4, with TRBD1 as a possible D gene (6 bases). The CDR3 loop spans 18 amino acids. Germline CDR1 and CDR2: MNHEY and SVGAGI. The V and J ends lost 0 bases and 0 bases respectively, with 14 bases between them. The CDR3, as DNA: TGTGCCAGCAGTTACTCGACGGCCAGGGGTGCAACTAATGAAAAACTGTTTTTT. Amino acids: CASSYSTARGATNEKLFF.

This clonotype was seen repeatedly, ten times or more. The V and J genes are TRBV3-1 and TRBJ1-5; D is unclear. The germline CDR1 and CDR2 sequences are LGHDT and YNNKEL (reference sequence). Trimming shortened V by 0 bases and J by 7 bases, and 13 bases separated the two germline ends. The CDR3 length is 15 residues. The CDR3 coding sequence is TGTGCCAGCAGCCAAGATCCGGGGAAAGGACAGCCCCAGCATTTT. Translated: CASSQDPGKGQPQHF.

This chain uses TRBV4-2 with TRBJ2-3, with D possibly being TRBD2 (6 bases). Trimming stripped 3 bases from V and 6 bases from J, with 19 bases between. The CDR3 contains 16 residues. Looked up from germline, CDR1 is LGHNA and CDR2 is YNFKEQ. The CDR3 loop reads CASSHWRAGSPDTQYF. The CDR3 nucleotides are TGTGCCAGCAGCCACTGGAGAGCGGGCAGTCCCGATACGCAGTATTTT.

This clonotype was observed many times. The chain joins TRBV6-1 to TRBJ2-1; no clear D. The CDR3 has 12 residues. V was trimmed by 4 bases and J by 2 bases, leaving 3 bases between them. Germline assignment: CDR1 MNHNS and CDR2 SASEGT. CDR3 nucleotide sequence: TGTGCCAGCAGTGGAACCTACAATGAGCAGTTCTTC. Its translation: CASSGTYNEQFF.

This clonotype was found many times. This chain connects TRBV6-2 or TRBV6-3 to TRBJ1-1; D is possibly TRBD1 (5 bases). CDR1 and CDR2 from the germline V gene are MNHEY and SVGEGT. CDR3 size: 13 residues. V lost 8 bases to trimming and J lost 4 bases, with 14 bases between them. The CDR3 sequence is CASCDGGTTEAFF. The CDR3 nucleotides read TGTGCCAGCTGCGACGGGGGGACCACTGAAGCTTTCTTT.

This clonotype was counted ten times or more. The CDR3, as DNA: TGTGCCACTAGGGATTGGACGGACCTAGCTAACTATGGCTACACCTTC. It translates to CATRDWTDLANYGYTF. V and J are TRBV2 and TRBJ1-2; D ambiguous. In germline, CDR1 is SNHLY, CDR2 FYNNEI. This CDR3 comprises 16 residues. Trimming shortened V by 10 bases and J by 0 bases, and 21 bases separated the two germline ends. The full variable domain, in which reference TRBV2 and TRBJ1-2 provide the parts outside the CDR3, is EPEVTQTPSHQVTQMGQEVILRCVPISNHLYFYWYRQILGQKVEFLVSFYNNEISEKSEIFDDQFSVERPDGSNFTLKIRSTKLEDSAMYFCATRDWTDLANYGYTFGSGTRLTVV.

The V and J genes are TRBV5-1 and TRBJ2-3, with D possibly being TRBD2 (6 bases). CDR1 and CDR2 from the germline V gene are SGHRS and YFSETQ. Between the trimmed V and J ends, which lost 0 bases and 7 bases, there was a span of 18 bases. CDR3 length equals 16 residues. CDR3 loop: CASSLGLGTPPYTQYF. In DNA form, the CDR3 reads TGCGCCAGCAGCTTGGGGCTCGGGACTCCTCCTTATACGCAGTATTTT.

The rearrangement joins TRBV29-1 to TRBJ1-5; 9 nucleotides agree with TRBD1. Germline CDR1 is SQVTM and CDR2 is ANQGSEA. This CDR3 contains 14 residues. J was trimmed by 3 bases and V by 5 bases; bases with no gene match: 5. This chain's CDR3 is CSVNTGGDNQPQHF. CDR3 nucleotides: TGCAGCGTTAATACAGGGGGCGACAATCAGCCCCAGCATTTT.

This clonotype was recorded many times. The chain uses TRBV20-1 and TRBJ2-1; 10 bases line up with TRBD1. CDR1 DFQATT and CDR2 SNEGSKA come from the germline V gene (reference sequence). The CDR3 runs 14 residues. Trimming at V came to 5 bases and at J to 3 bases, leaving 4 bases not matched to a gene. The CDR3 DNA sequence: TGCAGTGCTTCCGGGACAGGGGTCTACAATGAGCAGTTCTTC. It translates to CSASGTGVYNEQFF.

The sample holds many counts of this clonotype. The genes are TRBV30 and TRBJ2-7; a weak D match, TRBD2 (5 bases). V lost 6 bases and J 12 bases, leaving 21 bases between the germline ends. Germline loops: CDR1 GTSNPN, CDR2 SVGIG (reference sequence). The CDR3 has 12 amino acids. The CDR3 loop reads CACSSERANPYF. The CDR3 DNA sequence: TGTGCCTGCTCCTCGGAGAGGGCGAACCCGTACTTC.